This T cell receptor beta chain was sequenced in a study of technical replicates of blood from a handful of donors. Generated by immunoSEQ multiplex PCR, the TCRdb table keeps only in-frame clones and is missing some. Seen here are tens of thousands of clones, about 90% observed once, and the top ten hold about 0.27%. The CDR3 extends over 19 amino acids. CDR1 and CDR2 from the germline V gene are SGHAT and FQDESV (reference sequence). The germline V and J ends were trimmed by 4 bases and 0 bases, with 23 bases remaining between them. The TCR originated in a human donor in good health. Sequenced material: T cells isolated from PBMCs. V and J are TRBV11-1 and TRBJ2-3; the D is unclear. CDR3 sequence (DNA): TGTGCCAGCAGCTCTGTGTATAACGAGCCGTTATCTAGCACAGATACGCAGTATTTT. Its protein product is CASSSVYNEPLSSTDTQYF. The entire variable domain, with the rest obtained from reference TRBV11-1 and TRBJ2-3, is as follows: EAEVAQSPRYKITEKSQAVAFWCDPISGHATLYWYRQILGQGPELLVQFQDESVVDDSQLPKDRFSAERLKGVDSTLKIQPAELGDSAMYLCASSSVYNEPLSSTDTQYFGPGTRLTVL.